The 9 T cell receptor beta chains in this list originate from one sample, sequenced in a study of lymphopenia after photon versus proton radiotherapy. Profiling relied on immunoSEQ multiplex PCR, and the TCRdb table lists in-frame clones only, not all of them. The sample includes 75,000 or so clones, over 70% of them seen just once. This specimen consisted of peripheral blood, obtained from a patient treated with proton-based radiotherapy. These receptors all stem from a man between 60 and 70 years old with pancreatic cancer.

The table lists this clone with a count of one. This sequence joins TRBV7-2 and TRBJ1-1, with 7 bases identical to TRBD1. The CDR3 totals 15 residues. J gave up 5 bases and V 3 bases, and 9 bases lay outside the gene matches. Germline CDR1 is SGHTA and CDR2 is FQGNSA. The CDR3 reads CASSFSGGYGTEAFF. The CDR3, as DNA: TGTGCCAGCAGCTTCTCAGGGGGGTATGGAACTGAAGCTTTCTTT.

V gene TRBV6-5 combines with J gene TRBJ2-1, with TRBD2 matching over 9 bases. The CDR3 extends over 16 amino acids. Looked up from germline, CDR1 is MNHEY and CDR2 is SVGAGI. V trimming: 2 bases; J trimming: 3 bases; junction bases outside the gene matches: 5. CDR3 nucleotide sequence: TGTGCCAGCAGTTACCTCCTAGCGGGAAACTACAATGAGCAGTTCTTC. Its translation: CASSYLLAGNYNEQFF.

CDR3 nucleotide sequence: TGTGCCAGCAGCTCAGGGGGTCCCTACAATGAGCAGTTCTTC. Its protein product is CASSSGGPYNEQFF. The chain recombines TRBV11-1 with TRBJ2-1, with 7 bases that match TRBD1. Germline V CDR1 and CDR2: SGHAT, FQDESV (reference sequence). This CDR3 comprises 14 residues. V shed 4 bases and J 2 bases; nucleotides not matched to a gene: 2.

The chain couples TRBV30 to TRBJ1-1; D unresolved. This CDR3 comprises 11 residues. CDR1 GTSNPN and CDR2 SVGIG come from the germline V gene (reference sequence). V was shortened by 1 base and J by 3 bases, with 3 bases between the two germline ends. The CDR3 nucleotides are TGTGCCTGGAGTGGGGACACTGAAGCTTTCTTT. This encodes CAWSGDTEAFF.

This clone was picked up one time. The chain carries TRBV2 and TRBJ1-2, with 10 bases fitting TRBD1. There are 15 residues in the CDR3. V was pared by 4 bases and J by 6 bases, with 8 bases of the junction left unmatched. Germline CDR1 is SNHLY and CDR2 is FYNNEI. CDR3 protein: CASSGSTGGANGYTF. For the CDR3, the DNA is TGTGCCAGCAGTGGATCGACAGGGGGCGCGAATGGCTACACCTTC.

Written as DNA, the CDR3 is TGCGCCAGCAGCCAAGCGGGTGACAGGGAGGATCAGCCCCAGCATTTT. Translated, it gives CASSQAGDREDQPQHF. J is TRBJ1-5 and V is TRBV4-1, with 7 bases lining up with TRBD1. The J segment lost 5 bases and the V segment lost 1 base, leaving 8 bases of the junction unmatched. The CDR3 is made up of 16 amino acids. Germline CDR1 reads MGHRA; CDR2 reads YSYEKL.

The chain carries TRBV9 and TRBJ1-1; 10 bases agree with TRBD1. CDR3 length: 14 amino acids. The germline CDR1 and CDR2 sequences are SGDLS and YYNGEE. Trimming removed 4 bases from V and 4 bases from J; junction bases left unmatched: 4. CDR3 bases: TGTGCCAGCAGCCCCGGGGACAGGGGCACTGAAGCTTTCTTT. It yields the protein CASSPGDRGTEAFF.

V and J are TRBV25-1 and TRBJ2-2; possible D gene TRBD1, 5 bases. Trimming removed 7 bases at V and 4 bases at J, with 10 bases between. This CDR3 has 13 residues. Germline lookup yields CDR1 MGHDK and CDR2 SYGVNS. CDR3 sequence reads: CASKTVITGELFF. CDR3 nucleotides: TGTGCCAGCAAGACAGTGATCACCGGGGAGCTGTTTTTT.

V and J are TRBV7-8 and TRBJ2-7, with a tentative D call TRBD1 (7 bases). Germline CDR1 is SGHVS and CDR2 is FQNEAQ. Deletions cut 0 bases from V and 4 bases from J, with 13 bases between. The CDR3 spans 15 residues. The CDR3 DNA reads TGTGCCAGCAGCTTAGCCCCAGGGGGGACATACGAGCAGTACTTC. Its translation: CASSLAPGGTYEQYF.